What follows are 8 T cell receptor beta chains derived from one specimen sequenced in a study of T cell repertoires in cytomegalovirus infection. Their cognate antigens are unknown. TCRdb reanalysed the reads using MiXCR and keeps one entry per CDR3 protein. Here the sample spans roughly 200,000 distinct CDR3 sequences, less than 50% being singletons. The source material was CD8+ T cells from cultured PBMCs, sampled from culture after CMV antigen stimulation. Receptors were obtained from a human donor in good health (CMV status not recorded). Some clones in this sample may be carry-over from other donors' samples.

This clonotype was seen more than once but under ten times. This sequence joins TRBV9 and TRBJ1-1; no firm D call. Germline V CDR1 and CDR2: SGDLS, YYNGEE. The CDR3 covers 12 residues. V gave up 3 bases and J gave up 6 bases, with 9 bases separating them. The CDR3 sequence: CASSGYTAEAFF. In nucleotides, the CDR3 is TGTGCCAGCAGCGGGTACACCGCTGAAGCTTTCTTT.

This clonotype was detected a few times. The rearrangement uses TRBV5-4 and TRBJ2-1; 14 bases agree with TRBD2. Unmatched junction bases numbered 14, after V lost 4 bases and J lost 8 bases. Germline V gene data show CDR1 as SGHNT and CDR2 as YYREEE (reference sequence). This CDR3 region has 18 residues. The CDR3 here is CASSPGARGLAGVHEQFF. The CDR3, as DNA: TGTGCCAGCAGCCCGGGCGCGCGGGGACTAGCGGGAGTGCATGAGCAGTTCTTC.

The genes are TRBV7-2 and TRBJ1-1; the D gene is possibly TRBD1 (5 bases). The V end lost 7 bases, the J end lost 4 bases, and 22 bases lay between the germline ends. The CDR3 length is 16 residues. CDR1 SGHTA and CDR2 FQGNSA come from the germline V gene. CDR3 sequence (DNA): TGTGCCAGCATCCCGGGCCCCGGGGCGGGGGGCACTGAAGCTTTCTTT. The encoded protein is CASIPGPGAGGTEAFF.

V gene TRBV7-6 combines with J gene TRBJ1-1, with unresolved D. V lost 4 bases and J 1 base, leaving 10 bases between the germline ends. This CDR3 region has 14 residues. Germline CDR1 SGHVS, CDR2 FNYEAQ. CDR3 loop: CASSYNFGNTEAFF. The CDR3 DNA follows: TGTGCCAGCAGCTACAACTTTGGGAACACTGAAGCTTTCTTT.

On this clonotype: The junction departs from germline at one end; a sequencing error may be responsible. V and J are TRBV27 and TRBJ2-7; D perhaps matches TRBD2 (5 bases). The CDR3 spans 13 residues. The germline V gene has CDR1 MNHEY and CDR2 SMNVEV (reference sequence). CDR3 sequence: CTSSSHGAYEQYF. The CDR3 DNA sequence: TGTACCAGCAGTTCACACGGGGCCTACGAGCAGTACTTC.

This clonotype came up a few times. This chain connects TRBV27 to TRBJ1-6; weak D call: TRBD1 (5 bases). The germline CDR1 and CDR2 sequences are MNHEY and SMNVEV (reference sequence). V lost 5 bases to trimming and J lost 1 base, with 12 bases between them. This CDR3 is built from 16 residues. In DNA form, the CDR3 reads TGTGCCAGCAGTCTGGTCCAGGGATCCTATAATTCACCCCTCCACTTT. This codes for CASSLVQGSYNSPLHF.

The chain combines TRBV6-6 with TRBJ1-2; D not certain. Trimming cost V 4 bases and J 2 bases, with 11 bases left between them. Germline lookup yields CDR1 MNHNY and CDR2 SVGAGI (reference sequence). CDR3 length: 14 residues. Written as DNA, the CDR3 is TGTGCCAGCAGTTTCGACGTGGGGAACTATGGCTACACCTTC. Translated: CASSFDVGNYGYTF.

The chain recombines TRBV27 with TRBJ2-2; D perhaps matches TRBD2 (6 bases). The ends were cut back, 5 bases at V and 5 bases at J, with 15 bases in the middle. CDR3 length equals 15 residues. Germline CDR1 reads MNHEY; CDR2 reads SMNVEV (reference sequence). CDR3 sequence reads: CASSLRDSRTGELFF. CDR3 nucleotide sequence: TGTGCCAGCAGTCTCCGGGACTCCAGGACCGGGGAGCTGTTTTTT.